A single sample is the source of the 16 T cell receptor beta chains below, sequenced in a study of blood T cell repertoires in COVID-19. Clones were sequenced by immunoSEQ multiplex PCR, and TCRdb holds only the in-frame ones, with some missing. The sample records some 300,000 clones, 75% to 90% being singletons. Sequencing was performed on peripheral blood. The source of these receptors is a woman aged 70 to 79 with COVID-19, enrolled during active disease.

This clone was found once. This chain uses TRBV15 with TRBJ2-5; 9 bases align to TRBD1. Germline CDR1 is LNHNV and CDR2 is YYDKDF (reference sequence). Trimming cost V 1 base and J 2 bases; bases outside gene matches: 5. The CDR3 consists of 16 residues. The CDR3 loop is CATSRAGTGIQETQYF. The CDR3 coding sequence is TGTGCCACCAGCAGAGCCGGGACAGGGATACAAGAGACCCAGTACTTC.

CDR3 DNA: TGTGCCAGCAGCTCTCAGGGTTACTACGAGCAGTACTTC. Amino acid sequence: CASSSQGYYEQYF. The chain couples TRBV5-4 to TRBJ2-7; tentative D call: TRBD1 (5 bases). V was pared by 3 bases and J by 3 bases, with 10 bases between. The CDR3 extends over 13 amino acids. CDR1 SGHNT and CDR2 YYREEE come from the germline V gene (reference sequence). Filled out from reference TRBV5-4 and TRBJ2-7, the complete variable domain reads ETGVTQSPTHLIKTRGQQVTLRCSSQSGHNTVSWYQQALGQGPQFIFQYYREEENGRGNFPPRFSGLQFPNYSSELNVNALELDDSALYLCASSSQGYYEQYFGPGTRLTVT.

V usage is TRBV24-1 and J usage is TRBJ1-2; D uncertain. The CDR3 runs to 12 residues. Trimming took off 10 bases at V and 2 bases at J, with 10 bases between the two ends. CDR1 KGHDR and CDR2 SFDVKD come from the germline V gene. CDR3 residues: CATSERNYGYTF. In DNA form, the CDR3 reads TGTGCCACGTCGGAGAGGAACTATGGCTACACCTTC.

The gene calls are TRBV9 and TRBJ2-3, with TRBD2 as a possible D gene (6 bases). Trimming cost V 4 bases and J 3 bases, with 18 bases left between them. In germline, CDR1 is SGDLS, CDR2 YYNGEE. This CDR3 spans 16 amino acids. The CDR3 is CASSPWGDSRTDTQYF. DNA of the CDR3: TGTGCCAGCAGCCCCTGGGGGGACTCACGGACAGATACGCAGTATTTT.

J is TRBJ2-3 and V is TRBV9; D is possibly TRBD2 (5 bases). CDR3 length: 14 amino acids. Trimming shortened V by 3 bases and J by 0 bases, and 8 bases separated the two germline ends. Per the germline V gene, CDR1 is SGDLS and CDR2 is YYNGEE. CDR3 coding DNA: TGTGCCAGCAGCGAAGGACTGAGCACAGATACGCAGTATTTT. Translating it yields CASSEGLSTDTQYF.

The chain joins TRBV30 to TRBJ2-1, with 7 bases that match TRBD2. This CDR3 is built from 13 residues. Germline V gives CDR1 GTSNPN, CDR2 SVGIG (reference sequence). With 0 bases clipped from V and 8 bases from J, the junction kept 4 bases outside the gene matches. The CDR3 DNA sequence: TGTGCCTGGAGTGTATTGGGGGGGGATGAGCAGTTCTTC. This translates into CAWSVLGGDEQFF.

The chain has TRBV10-2 and TRBJ2-5; 10 bases fit TRBD2. Germline assignment: CDR1 WSHSY and CDR2 SAAADI. CDR3 size: 16 residues. V lost 3 bases, J lost 5 bases, and 9 bases stayed unmatched. The CDR3 sequence: CASSEGTSATFETQYF. The CDR3 bases are TGCGCCAGCAGTGAAGGGACTAGCGCGACTTTTGAGACCCAGTACTTC.

This chain joins TRBV3-1 (or the pseudogene TRBV3-2) and TRBJ1-4; D gene unclear. The CDR3 length is 16 residues. Trimming stripped 4 bases from V and 5 bases from J, with 17 bases between. Germline V gene sequence: CDR1 LGHDT, CDR2 YNNKEL (reference sequence). The CDR3 DNA is TGTGCCAGCAGCCGCCGAAGAACAGTCAAAAATGAAAAACTGTTTTTT. As protein: CASSRRRTVKNEKLFF.

J is TRBJ2-7 and V is TRBV19; TRBD2 aligns across 12 bases. The length of the CDR3 is 15 residues. Germline V gene sequence: CDR1 LNHDA, CDR2 SQIVND (reference sequence). V shed 5 bases and J 3 bases; nucleotides not matched to a gene: 5. Here the CDR3 reads CASSVRLAGDYEQYF. The DNA for the CDR3 is TGTGCCAGTAGTGTCCGACTAGCGGGGGACTACGAGCAGTACTTC.

This sequence joins TRBV28 and TRBJ1-1, with TRBD1 matching 9 bases. CDR3 length: 18 amino acids. Trimming at V came to 1 base and at J to 5 bases, leaving 14 bases not matched to a gene. Germline-derived CDR1 and CDR2 are MDHEN and SYDVKM. For the CDR3, the DNA is TGTGCCAGCAGTTTATTCGCCACCATGCAACAGGGGGCGACTGAAGCTTTCTTT. It is translated as CASSLFATMQQGATEAFF.

The rearrangement uses TRBV15 and TRBJ1-2; tentative D call: TRBD1 (5 bases). Trimming took 1 base from V and 5 from J, leaving 20 bases between them. The CDR3 contains 17 residues. The germline V gene has CDR1 LNHNV and CDR2 YYDKDF (reference sequence). The CDR3 protein is CATSRAAGNPHTYGYTF. The DNA for the CDR3 is TGTGCCACCAGCAGAGCGGCAGGGAATCCTCATACTTATGGCTACACCTTC.

The V and J genes are TRBV2 and TRBJ1-5; 7 bases agree with TRBD1. This CDR3 region has 18 residues. V shed 3 bases, J shed 5 bases, and the junction held 16 bases outside the gene matches. Germline-derived CDR1 and CDR2 are SNHLY and FYNNEI. The CDR3, as DNA: TGTGCCAGCAGTGACCCCTGGTCGACAGGGAGGTATCATCAGCCCCAGCATTTT. This codes for CASSDPWSTGRYHQPQHF.

The chain is built from TRBV7-8 and TRBJ2-2; 10 positions match TRBD2. Trimming removed 5 bases from V and 8 bases from J; junction bases left unmatched: 11. The V gene's germline CDR1 is SGHVS and CDR2 FQNEAQ. This CDR3 has 16 residues. CDR3 protein: CASSPTSGSGSGELFF. For the CDR3, the DNA is TGTGCCAGCAGCCCGACTAGCGGGTCTGGTTCGGGGGAGCTGTTTTTT. The entire variable domain, with the rest obtained from reference TRBV7-8 and TRBJ2-2, is as follows: GAGVSQSPRYKVAKRGQDVALRCDPISGHVSLFWYQQALGQGPEFLTYFQNEAQLDKSGLPSDRFFAERPEGSVSTLKIQRTQQEDSAVYLCASSPTSGSGSGELFFGEGSRLTVL.

V and J are TRBV18 and TRBJ2-7; 10 bases are a match to TRBD1. V trimming: 2 bases; J trimming: 4 bases; junction bases outside the gene matches: 2. This CDR3 region has 14 residues. Germline CDR1 reads KGHSH; CDR2 reads LQKENI. CDR3 in amino acids: CASSPDRGPYEQYF. In nucleotides, the CDR3 is TGTGCCAGCTCACCAGACAGGGGGCCGTACGAGCAGTACTTC.

This clone appeared a few times. The genes are TRBV5-1 and TRBJ2-1; D possibly corresponds to TRBD2 (5 bases). Germline V gene data show CDR1 as SGHRS and CDR2 as YFSETQ. This CDR3 region has 15 residues. Trimming cost V 4 bases and J 2 bases, with 13 bases left between them. The CDR3 here is CASSPQPGTYNEQFF. Written as DNA, the CDR3 is TGCGCCAGCAGCCCCCAGCCGGGAACCTACAATGAGCAGTTCTTC.

The V and J genes are TRBV28 and TRBJ1-2; TRBD1 aligns across 8 bases. Germline loops: CDR1 MDHEN, CDR2 SYDVKM. V was pared by 0 bases and J by 12 bases, with 9 bases of the junction left unmatched. The CDR3 covers 14 residues. CDR3 in amino acids: CASSLWDRAEFDTF. CDR3 nucleotide sequence: TGTGCCAGCAGTTTATGGGACAGGGCCGAATTTGACACCTTC.